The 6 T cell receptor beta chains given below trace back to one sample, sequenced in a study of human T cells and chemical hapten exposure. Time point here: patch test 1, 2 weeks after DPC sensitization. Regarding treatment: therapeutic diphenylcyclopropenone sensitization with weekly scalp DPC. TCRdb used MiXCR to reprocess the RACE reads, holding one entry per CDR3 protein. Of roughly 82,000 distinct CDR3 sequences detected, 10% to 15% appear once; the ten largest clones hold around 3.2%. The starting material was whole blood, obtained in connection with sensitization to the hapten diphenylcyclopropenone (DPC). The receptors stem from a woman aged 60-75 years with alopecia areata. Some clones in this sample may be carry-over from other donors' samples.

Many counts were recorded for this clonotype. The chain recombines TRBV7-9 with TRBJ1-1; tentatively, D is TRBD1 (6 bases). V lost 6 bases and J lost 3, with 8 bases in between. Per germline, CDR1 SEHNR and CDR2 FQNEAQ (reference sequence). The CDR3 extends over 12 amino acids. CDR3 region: CASSHRDTEAFF. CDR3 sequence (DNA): TGTGCCAGCAGTCACAGGGACACTGAAGCTTTCTTT.

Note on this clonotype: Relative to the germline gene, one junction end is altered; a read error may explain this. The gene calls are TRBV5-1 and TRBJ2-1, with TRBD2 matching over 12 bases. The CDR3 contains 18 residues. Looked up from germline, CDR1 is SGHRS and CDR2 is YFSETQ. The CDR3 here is CASSLGTSGKSSFNEQFF. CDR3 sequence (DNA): TGCGCCAGCAGCTTGGGGACTAGCGGGAAAAGCTCCTTCAATGAGCAGTTCTTC.

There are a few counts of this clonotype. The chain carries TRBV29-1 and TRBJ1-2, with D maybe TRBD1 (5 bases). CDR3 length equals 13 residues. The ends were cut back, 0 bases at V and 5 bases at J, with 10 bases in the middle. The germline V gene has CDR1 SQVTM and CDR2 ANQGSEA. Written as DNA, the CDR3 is TGCAGCGTTGAAGATCCGGGACGATATGGCTACACCTTC. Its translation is CSVEDPGRYGYTF.

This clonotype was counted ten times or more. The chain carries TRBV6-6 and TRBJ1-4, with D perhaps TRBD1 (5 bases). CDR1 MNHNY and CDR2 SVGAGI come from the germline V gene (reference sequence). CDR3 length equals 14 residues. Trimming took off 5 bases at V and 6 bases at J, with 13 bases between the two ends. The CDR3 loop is CASSPGAWDEKLFF. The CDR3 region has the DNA TGTGCCAGCAGTCCTGGGGCCTGGGATGAAAAACTGTTTTTT.

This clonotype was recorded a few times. The CDR3 DNA is TGTGCCATCAGTGGGACAGGGACGTCTGGGGCCAACGTCCTGACTTTC. Translating gives CAISGTGTSGANVLTF. The chain links TRBV10-3 to TRBJ2-6, with 8 bases lining up with TRBD1. Germline CDR1 is ENHRY and CDR2 is SYGVKD. V gave up 4 bases and J gave up 1 base; unmatched junction bases: 3. This CDR3 contains 16 residues.

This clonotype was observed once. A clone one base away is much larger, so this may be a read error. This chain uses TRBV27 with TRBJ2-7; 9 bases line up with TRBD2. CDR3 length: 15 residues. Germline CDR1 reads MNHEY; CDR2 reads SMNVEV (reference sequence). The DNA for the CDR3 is TGTGCCAGCAGTTACGCGGGAGGGCCTATATACGGGCAGTACTTC. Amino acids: CASSYAGGPIYGQYF.